The 15 T cell receptor beta chains presented below share a single source sample, sequenced in a study of cytomegalovirus exposure and HLA in healthy donors. PCR was performed using 60 Vbeta and 13 Jbeta primers. Clones were sequenced by immunoSEQ multiplex PCR, and TCRdb holds only the in-frame ones, with some missing. The sample carries approximately 190,000 clones, more than 75% recorded once. Sample: PBMCs. These receptors all come from a man aged 40-49 years in good health and CMV-seropositive.

This chain links TRBV19 with TRBJ2-5; 12 bases align to TRBD2. This CDR3 spans 15 amino acids. The junction had 8 bases not matched to a gene; V was cut back by 7 bases and J by 5 bases. Germline V gene data show CDR1 as LNHDA and CDR2 as SQIVND (reference sequence). The CDR3 DNA is TGTGCCAGTACCCCGGGACTAGCGGGTAGTGAGACCCAGTACTTC. Amino acid sequence: CASTPGLAGSETQYF.

A few counts support this clone. This chain connects TRBV2 to TRBJ2-2; 7 nucleotides agree with TRBD2. This CDR3 contains 11 residues. The trim removed 8 bases at V and 7 bases at J, leaving 1 base unmatched. Germline V gene sequence: CDR1 SNHLY, CDR2 FYNNEI. The DNA for the CDR3 is TGTGCCAGCGGGGGGGGCGGGGAGCTGTTTTTT. This gives the protein CASGGGGELFF.

The chain joins TRBV27 to TRBJ2-7, with D possibly TRBD1 on 5 matching bases. CDR1 and CDR2 from the germline V gene are MNHEY and SMNVEV (reference sequence). The V end was cut by 5 bases, the J end by 0 bases, with 8 bases between. The CDR3 extends over 13 amino acids. The CDR3: CASSPTASYEQYF. CDR3 nucleotides: TGTGCCAGCAGTCCGACAGCCTCCTACGAGCAGTACTTC.

The chain joins TRBV6-5 to TRBJ2-1, with 11 bases matching TRBD2. CDR1 MNHEY and CDR2 SVGAGI come from the germline V gene. With V trimmed by 5 bases and J by 5 bases, 5 bases remained unmatched. There are 15 residues in the CDR3. CDR3 sequence: CASSQLAGEDNEQFF. CDR3 in DNA: TGTGCCAGCAGTCAACTAGCGGGAGAGGACAATGAGCAGTTCTTC.

J is TRBJ2-4 and V is TRBV2; D unresolved. This CDR3 is 16 amino acids long. Per germline, CDR1 SNHLY and CDR2 FYNNEI. V lost 4 bases, J lost 2 bases, and 15 bases lay in between. This CDR3 reads CASSASYVRTKNIQYF. CDR3 nucleotides: TGTGCCAGCAGTGCTAGTTACGTAAGGACCAAAAACATTCAGTACTTC.

The rearrangement uses TRBV7-3 and TRBJ2-1, with TRBD2 identical over 13 bases. This CDR3 is 16 amino acids long. Germline V lookup: CDR1 SGHTA, CDR2 FQGTGA. V was pared by 4 bases and J by 5 bases, with 5 bases of the junction left unmatched. The CDR3 loop reads CASSSIGTSGDNEQFF. CDR3 bases: TGTGCCAGCAGCTCAATCGGGACTAGCGGGGACAATGAGCAGTTCTTC.

V gene TRBV6-1 combines with J gene TRBJ2-5; TRBD1 might be the D (6 bases). Matching the DNA end better, TRBJ2-7 makes the J call doubtful. The CDR3 has 14 amino acids. CDR1 is MNHNS, CDR2 SASEGT, per germline. CDR3 sequence: CASSGLRGPYEQYF. In nucleotides, the CDR3 is TGTGCCAGCAGTGGACTCAGGGGCCCCTACGAGCAGTACTTC.

The V call is TRBV19, the J call TRBJ2-3; 8 bases map to TRBD1. Germline trimming cut 3 bases from V and 5 bases from J; bases unmatched to any gene: 7. The germline V gene has CDR1 LNHDA and CDR2 SQIVND (reference sequence). This CDR3 region has 15 residues. The CDR3 DNA reads TGTGCCAGTAGTATTTGGCAGGGGGCGGGAGATACGCAGTATTTT. This sequence encodes CASSIWQGAGDTQYF.

V is TRBV28 and J is TRBJ2-3, with D tentatively TRBD1 (6 bases). The germline V gene encodes CDR1 MDHEN and CDR2 SYDVKM. This CDR3 has 16 amino acids. Trimming removed 7 bases from V and 4 bases from J, with 21 bases in between. CDR3 nucleotide sequence: TGTGCCAGCACCCCTGGGGGCAGTCCAAAGTCAGATACGCAGTATTTT. Amino acids: CASTPGGSPKSDTQYF.

This chain links TRBV6-5 with TRBJ2-5; tentative D call: TRBD2 (6 bases). Deletions cut 6 bases from V and 11 bases from J, with 16 bases between. Per germline, CDR1 MNHEY and CDR2 SVGAGI. This CDR3 has 12 amino acids. For the CDR3, the DNA is TGTGCCAGCAGCTCGACCGGGACTCAGCAGTACTTC. This sequence encodes CASSSTGTQQYF.

The genes are TRBV28 and TRBJ1-5; D might be TRBD1 (5 bases). CDR1 and CDR2 from the germline V gene are MDHEN and SYDVKM. CDR3 length: 12 residues. With 1 base removed from V and 12 bases from J, the gap between germline ends came to 10 bases. The CDR3 sequence: CASSLFPGYQHF. The DNA of the CDR3 is TGTGCCAGCAGTTTATTTCCAGGGTACCAGCATTTT.

The sample holds one count of this clone. This chain uses TRBV7-9 with TRBJ1-3; D perhaps matches TRBD1 (5 bases). Germline-derived CDR1 and CDR2 are SEHNR and FQNEAQ (reference sequence). V gave up 0 bases and J gave up 0 bases, with 12 bases separating them. The CDR3 runs 17 residues. CDR3 residues: CASSLALGGYSGNTIYF. DNA of the CDR3: TGTGCCAGCAGCTTAGCGCTGGGGGGATACTCTGGAAACACCATATATTTT.

CDR3 bases: TGTGCCAGCAGCTTAACCTATACAGGGGGCGCAAGGAACACTGAAGCTTTCTTT. Amino acids: CASSLTYTGGARNTEAFF. The chain employs TRBV5-5 and TRBJ1-1, with 9 bases matching TRBD1. With 2 bases clipped from V and 1 base from J, the junction kept 12 bases outside the gene matches. The CDR3 spans 18 residues. CDR1 SGHKS and CDR2 YYEKEE come from the germline V gene (reference sequence).

The chain recombines TRBV10-3 with TRBJ2-7, with TRBD2 matching over 13 bases. V shed 6 bases and J 6 bases; nucleotides not matched to a gene: 8. The germline V gene has CDR1 ENHRY and CDR2 SYGVKD. This CDR3 spans 15 amino acids. The CDR3 DNA sequence: TGTGCCATCAGCGGGACTAGCGGGGACCGGGGCGAGCAGTACTTC. It specifies CAISGTSGDRGEQYF.

The chain combines TRBV18 with TRBJ2-4, with 9 bases that match TRBD2. This CDR3 has 16 residues. V dropped 5 bases and J dropped 0; count of bases not matched to a gene: 5. Per the germline V gene, CDR1 is KGHSH and CDR2 is LQKENI. As DNA, the CDR3 is TGTGCCAGCTCAAAGCTAGCGGGGCAAGCCAAAAACATTCAGTACTTC. It specifies CASSKLAGQAKNIQYF.